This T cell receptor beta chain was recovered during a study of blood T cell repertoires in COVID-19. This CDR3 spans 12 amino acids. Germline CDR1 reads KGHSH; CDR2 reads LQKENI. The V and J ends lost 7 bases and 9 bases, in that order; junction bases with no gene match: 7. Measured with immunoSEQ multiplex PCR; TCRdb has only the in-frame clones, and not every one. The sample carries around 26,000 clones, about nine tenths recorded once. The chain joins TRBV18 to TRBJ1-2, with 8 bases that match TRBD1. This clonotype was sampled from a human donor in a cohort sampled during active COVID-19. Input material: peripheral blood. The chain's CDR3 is CASLSDRGSYTF. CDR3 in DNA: TGTGCCAGCTTATCCGACAGGGGTAGCTACACCTTC.